Listed below are T cell receptor beta chains from one sample, sequenced in a study of cytomegalovirus exposure and HLA in healthy donors. Some clones are missing from TCRdb's copy, which holds only in-frame ones; the method was immunoSEQ multiplex PCR. This repertoire shows about 100,000 clones, roughly four fifths found once; its top ten account for roughly 14%. The specimen sequenced was PBMCs. The receptors stem from a male donor in good health and CMV-seropositive. Each CDR3 is given with its conserved first and last residue. D genes are given only for firm matches. Expanded clones are given a class, and other clones once, few, many or no size at all.

d_call	v_call	clone_size	j_call	cdr3_aa	cdr3_nt
TRBD1	TRBV27	-	TRBJ1-2	CASSLGQGGGFYGYTF	TGTGCCAGCAGTTTAGGACAGGGGGGAGGTTTCTATGGCTACACCTTC
TRBD1	TRBV5-6	-	TRBJ2-3	CASSLASSRQGAFTDTQYF	TGTGCCAGCAGCTTGGCCTCTTCTCGACAGGGGGCTTTCACAGATACGCAGTATTTT
-	TRBV19	few	TRBJ1-1	CASSRLDGMNTEAFF	TGTGCCAGTAGCCGACTAGACGGAATGAACACTGAAGCTTTCTTT
TRBD1	TRBV2	few	TRBJ2-6	CASQGAGANVLTF	TGTGCCAGCCAGGGGGCGGGGGCCAACGTCCTGACTTTC
TRBD2	TRBV7-2	once	TRBJ2-4	CASSSRSGGIQYF	TGTGCCAGCAGCTCCCGCTCGGGAGGCATTCAGTACTTC
-	TRBV4-3	-	TRBJ1-2	CASSQGIRLPPANYGYTF	TGCGCCAGCAGCCAAGGTATTCGACTCCCTCCCGCGAACTATGGCTACACCTTC
TRBD1	TRBV12-5	-	TRBJ2-1	CASGPPWTGHYNEQFF	TGTGCTAGTGGTCCCCCGTGGACAGGACACTACAATGAGCAGTTCTTC
TRBD1	TRBV14	-	TRBJ2-3	CASSQGGTGGDTQYF	TGTGCCAGCAGCCAAGGCGGGACAGGGGGCGATACGCAGTATTTT
TRBD1	TRBV30	-	TRBJ1-1	CAWSVKGQGAMWNTEAFF	TGTGCCTGGAGTGTCAAGGGACAGGGGGCCATGTGGAACACTGAAGCTTTCTTT
-	TRBV27	-	TRBJ1-6	CASSPAGVYNSPLHF	TGTGCCAGCAGTCCGGCCGGAGTCTATAATTCACCCCTCCACTTT
TRBD1	TRBV2	few	TRBJ1-2	CASSRPGQGLYGYTF	TGTGCCAGCAGTCGCCCCGGACAGGGACTCTATGGCTACACCTTC
-	TRBV2	-	TRBJ1-6	CASSEAAGNSPLHF	TGTGCCAGCAGTGAAGCTGCGGGTAATTCACCCCTCCACTTT
TRBD1	TRBV9	-	TRBJ1-2	CASSAGQGGEYTF	TGTGCCAGCAGCGCGGGACAGGGAGGAGAATACACCTTC
-	TRBV7-8	few	TRBJ1-4	CASSPKGANEKLFF	TGTGCCAGCAGCCCAAAAGGGGCTAATGAAAAACTGTTTTTT
-	TRBV2	-	TRBJ2-7	CASSGVRSSYEQYF	TGTGCCAGCAGTGGGGTGCGGAGCTCCTACGAGCAGTACTTC
TRBD1	TRBV9	once	TRBJ1-4	CASSVAGGYEKLFF	TGTGCCAGCAGCGTAGCAGGGGGGTATGAAAAACTGTTTTTT
TRBD2	TRBV18	-	TRBJ2-7	CASSAGGGLNEQYF	TGTGCCAGCTCAGCCGGGGGGGGGCTGAACGAGCAGTACTTC
TRBD2	TRBV30	-	TRBJ2-5	CAWSGSGGDETQYF	TGTGCCTGGAGTGGGAGCGGGGGGGATGAGACCCAGTACTTC
TRBD1	TRBV7-8	-	TRBJ2-1	CASSPGQALIGGSYNEQFF	TGTGCCAGCAGCCCGGGACAGGCCCTCATCGGGGGTTCCTACAATGAGCAGTTCTTC
TRBD1	TRBV6-1	once	TRBJ2-1	CASSPTGNEQFF	TGTGCCAGCAGCCCGACAGGGAATGAGCAGTTCTTC
-	TRBV4-3	-	TRBJ2-1	CASSQERAAYNEQFF	TGCGCCAGCAGCCAAGAGAGGGCGGCCTACAATGAGCAGTTCTTC
-	TRBV29-1	-	TRBJ2-7	CSVSRGQYEQYF	TGCAGCGTTAGCAGGGGTCAATACGAGCAGTACTTC
-	TRBV2	-	TRBJ2-3	CASRGLVSGADTQYF	TGTGCCAGCAGGGGGCTAGTTTCGGGGGCAGATACGCAGTATTTT
-	TRBV9	once	TRBJ1-2	CASSVDSGFDYGYTF	TGTGCCAGCAGCGTAGATTCAGGGTTTGACTATGGCTACACCTTC
-	TRBV5-1	-	TRBJ2-3	CASSSSNPPADTQYF	TGCGCCAGCAGCAGTTCTAATCCCCCGGCAGATACGCAGTATTTT
-	TRBV5-4	-	TRBJ2-6	CASSSRTATLHGANVLTF	TGTGCCAGCAGCTCGAGGACAGCAACCCTTCATGGGGCCAACGTCCTGACTTTC
-	TRBV9	-	TRBJ1-1	CASSVSTGLNTEAFF	TGTGCCAGCAGCGTATCAACAGGACTGAACACTGAAGCTTTCTTT
-	TRBV30	-	TRBJ2-5	CAWTTVSETQYF	TGTGCCTGGACGACAGTGTCCGAGACCCAGTACTTC
TRBD2	TRBV9	once	TRBJ2-1	CASSVVVAGEDNEQFF	TGTGCCAGCAGCGTAGTCGTAGCGGGGGAAGACAATGAGCAGTTCTTC
-	TRBV4-2	few	TRBJ2-1	CASSQDPGDGVGPLNEQFF	TGTGCCAGCAGCCAAGATCCAGGAGACGGGGTAGGTCCCTTGAATGAGCAGTTCTTC
TRBD1	TRBV5-6	few	TRBJ2-7	CASSLVRGRAKGYEQYF	TGTGCCAGCAGCTTGGTAAGGGGGCGGGCCAAGGGGTACGAGCAGTACTTC
-	TRBV7-9	-	TRBJ1-6	CASSSALDSYRRSPLHF	TGTGCCAGCAGCTCAGCGTTGGACAGTTATCGAAGATCACCCCTCCACTTT
TRBD1	TRBV5-1	-	TRBJ1-2	CASSFGQGNRGYTF	TGCGCCAGCAGCTTCGGACAGGGGAATCGTGGCTACACCTTC
-	TRBV2	-	TRBJ1-4	CAGSVTHSNEKLFF	TGTGCCGGCTCAGTAACACATTCTAATGAAAAACTGTTTTTT
TRBD2	TRBV5-1	-	TRBJ2-4	CASSSGTAKNIQYF	TGCGCCAGCAGCAGCGGGACAGCCAAAAACATTCAGTACTTC
TRBD1	TRBV15	-	TRBJ2-7	CATSRDRGYEQYF	TGTGCCACCAGCAGGGACAGGGGCTACGAGCAGTACTTC
-	TRBV6-1	-	TRBJ1-4	CASSDGGDPNEKLFF	TGTGCCAGCAGTGATGGGGGGGATCCGAATGAAAAACTGTTTTTT
TRBD1	TRBV4-2	-	TRBJ1-5	CASSPGQGRSNQPQHF	TGTGCCAGCAGCCCCGGACAGGGGAGAAGCAATCAGCCCCAGCATTTT
TRBD2	TRBV28	-	TRBJ2-7	CASSLKSGGLGYEQYF	TGTGCCAGCAGTTTAAAGAGCGGGGGGTTGGGGTACGAGCAGTACTTC
-	TRBV5-8	-	TRBJ2-5	CASSPGSPQETQYF	TGTGCCAGCAGTCCAGGGTCCCCCCAAGAGACCCAGTACTTC
-	TRBV2	-	TRBJ1-6	CASRTENNSPLHF	TGTGCCAGCAGGACAGAAAATAATTCACCCCTCCACTTT
TRBD1	TRBV6-1	-	TRBJ1-2	CASSEGPDRWTGANYGYTF	TGTGCCAGCAGTGAAGGCCCGGATAGATGGACAGGGGCCAACTATGGCTACACCTTC
-	TRBV4-2	few	TRBJ2-1	CASSRDIGDLEQFF	TGTGCCAGCAGCCGCGACATCGGGGATCTTGAGCAGTTCTTC
TRBD1	TRBV4-3	-	TRBJ1-4	CASSPTGQSNEKLFF	TGCGCCAGCAGCCCGACGGGACAGTCTAATGAAAAACTGTTTTTT
-	TRBV9	-	TRBJ1-2	CASSAQTPLANYGYTF	TGTGCCAGCAGCGCACAGACCCCTCTCGCTAACTATGGCTACACCTTC
-	TRBV9	-	TRBJ1-6	CASSVGASPLHF	TGTGCCAGCAGCGTAGGAGCGTCACCCCTCCACTTT
TRBD1	TRBV27	-	TRBJ1-5	CASSYSGQGARQPQHF	TGTGCCAGCAGTTACTCCGGACAGGGGGCGCGTCAGCCCCAGCATTTT
TRBD1	TRBV7-2	-	TRBJ1-6	CASRPEGTVNSPLHF	TGTGCCAGCAGACCAGAGGGGACAGTTAATTCACCCCTCCACTTT
-	TRBV14	-	TRBJ2-3	CASSPGISTDTQYF	TGTGCCAGCAGCCCCGGGATTAGCACAGATACGCAGTATTTT
-	TRBV6-6	-	TRBJ2-1	CASSYLRGANEQFF	TGTGCCAGCAGTTACTTGCGGGGAGCCAATGAGCAGTTCTTC